This T cell receptor (beta chain) derives from a study of cytomegalovirus exposure and HLA in healthy donors (dated by TCRdb to the late 2010s). For context, the study as a whole: An earlier analysis of 587 of the donors reported roughly 270 Gb of sequence data and 100 million to 130 million unique TCR beta sequences from some 180 million T cells. Among under 450 genotyped donors of the cohort, an average of about 240,000 unique TCR beta nucleotide sequences were sequenced per donor, 15% to 20% of them non-productive. The study profiled the T cell repertoires of about 640 subjects by immunosequencing and related them to cytomegalovirus serostatus. Both class I and class II loci were covered by HLA typing, at four-digit resolution. A later genetic analysis used genome-wide SNP genotypes for about 55% of the 666 donors, treating that subset as a discovery cohort. An earlier analysis of fewer than 700 of the donors applied high-throughput TCR beta sequencing to assess whether each TCR beta V gene segment acted as functional or pseudogenic. Roughly 5 DR-DQ haplotypes were treated as single units for association and clustering because of strong linkage in the cohort. All discovery cohort repertoires had been generated using a single sequencing platform. Along with the approximately 600-subject first cohort, a separate validation cohort of 120 different subjects was used. Among the roughly 400 genotyped donors, approximately 76% belonged to the genetic ancestry cluster associated with self-reported Caucasian donors. Typing coverage varied by locus: roughly 620-630 donors for A, B, C, DRB1 and DQB1; some 520 for DQA1; some 610 for DPA1; around 490 for DPB1. Donor age, sex, ethnicity and CMV serostatus were compiled together with the repertoire data. The aim of the study was to test whether cataloging public T cell receptors could identify signatures of past pathogen exposure. The study combined high-throughput TCR immunosequencing, statistical association of individual TCRs with disease status, and machine learning to predict cytomegalovirus infection status. Rather than using new phenotypic data, the later analysis identified candidate immune exposures from TCR beta sequences and from how often those sequences occurred across donors. In a later analysis, previously published TCR beta repertoires from 666 donors were re-analyzed and high-resolution HLA genotyping was added so that TCR occurrence patterns could be studied. Approximately 300 gigabases of sequencing data and 78 million or so unique TCR sequences were included in an early release covering around 600 HLA-typed donors. Results the study describes overall, beyond this receptor: While some public TCRs were present in many individuals, most TCR sequences turned up only very rarely across donors. Compared with equally common non-associated chains, HLA-associated TCR beta chains in a later analysis were more clonally expanded and had lower generation probabilities. A few of the identified cytomegalovirus-associated TCR beta chains were confirmed in vitro to be specific for cytomegalovirus antigens. It was suggested by the authors that the approach could potentially be generalized to other disease states and immunological phenotypes. According to a later genetic analysis, donors in an Asian-associated ancestry cluster had fewer N-insertions in productive TCRs than the approximately 690-donor mean. The cohort was sequenced for TCR beta chains only, and without alpha or paired-chain data the features that could be detected were limited. Because the 87-base-pair reads could not distinguish some IMGT-functional V segments, including TRBV6-2 and TRBV6-3, those segments were excluded. In an earlier analysis of around 600 of the donors, most TCR beta V segments appeared in productive rearrangements about 90% or about 30% of the time, broadly matching IMGT annotations. In both the original and validation cohorts, the classifier was reported to diagnose cytomegalovirus status with high specificity and sensitivity. A further reported finding was that TCR beta sequences accurately predicted the HLA-A and HLA-B alleles for most subjects in the first cohort. In a later analysis, the rate of TCR association differed among HLA loci, with DRB1 alleles having the most associated TCRs and HLA-C alleles having the fewest. V-gene and J-gene trimming of TCR beta chains was associated with a missense DCLRE1C variant in a later genetic analysis, and the association was replicated in an independent cohort. Linkage disequilibrium might explain the correlated functional status among segregating V segments, but an unknown experimental factor could not be ruled out. In a later analysis, most CMV-associated TCR beta chains were found to appear HLA-restricted, with HLA associations seemingly driven largely by CMV exposure. The only immune exposure information available for the cohort was CMV serostatus. At a false discovery rate of 0.05, a later analysis linked some 17,000 TCR beta sequences to specific HLA alleles. When HLA alleles, especially DR and DQ, strongly co-occurred, TCR associations were difficult to assign to individual alleles. Over 15 rarely observed V segments, including chromosome 9 orphons, were excluded from the earlier analysis of approximately 500 of the donors because counts were too low. The sequencing pipeline was judged likely to have produced a cluster of highly shared sequence variants as a technical artifact. Presence/absence analyses assumed roughly uniform sequencing depth across donors, an assumption that may not hold. A later analysis reported that several top co-occurrence clusters appeared linked to parvovirus B19, influenza, CMV and Epstein-Barr virus. Because HLA typing was unavailable for some donors at each locus, only the typed subset was used in association tests. A total of fewer than 200 TCR beta chains were listed by the study as associated with cytomegalovirus.

On this clone: What this receptor recognizes is not known. The sample holds no much larger clone one base away, and base qualities are not on file.

Compared with germline, V lacks 0 bases and J lacks 6 bases; bases without a gene match: 2. Measured from the cysteine to the phenylalanine, the CDR3 is 14 residues long. Only the CDR3 region is kept as DNA, spanning 42 bases read in frame from base 1. Taken from the germline V gene, the CDR1 and CDR2 loops are SGHTA and FQGNSA. Libraries were built with the immunoSEQ multiplex PCR assay. For the multiplex PCR, a mixture combining 60 forward primers for TCR Vbeta segments and 13 reverse primers for TCR Jbeta segments was used. A multiplex PCR assay on genomic DNA amplified the CDR3 region of rearranged TCR beta genes. The amplified TCR beta libraries were sequenced on the Illumina HiSeq System as 87-base-pair reads. As for the authors' bioinformatics: Across the 500 to 700 repertoires, a later analysis counted roughly 77 million unique TCR beta chains, about 10 million of which were shared by at least two donors. To remove PCR and sequencing errors, raw reads were error-corrected and collapsed into unique sequences using a nearest-neighbor algorithm that merged closely related sequences. Alignment of CDR3 sequences to IMGT reference sequences was used to assign V, D and J gene segments. For a sequence to be retained, a match of at least six nucleotides was required to both a V gene segment and a J gene segment. Rearrangements were called productive when the CDR3 lacked stop codons and stayed in frame with V and J; all others were non-productive. Following IMGT convention, CDR3 was defined as the stretch from the second conserved V-encoded cysteine to the conserved J-encoded phenylalanine. The earlier analysis of more than 450 of the donors excluded sequences that lacked an unambiguous match to a single V gene segment. In an earlier analysis of several hundred of the donors, V segments were called functional above 56.7% productive rearrangements and were called segregating when the between-donor standard deviation exceeded 5%. A statistical classification framework was built for diagnosing cytomegalovirus status from the catalog of TCR beta chain sequences. In a later analysis, V and J genes were assigned by comparing TCR nucleotide sequences against IMGT/GENE-DB human TR gene sequences. The TCRdist pipeline was used in a later analysis to assign CDR3 sequences and most-parsimonious VDJ recombination scenarios. In a later analysis, each TCR beta chain was defined by its CDR3 amino acid sequence together with its V-gene family, and reads lacking a unique V-gene family were excluded. A later analysis removed 500 to 600 highly shared, low-generation-probability nucleotide sequences to deal with suspected cross-contamination and a sequencing artifact. For each public chain, a later analysis derived a clonal expansion index from normalized ranks of inferred template counts within each repertoire. A later analysis computed generation probabilities with a VDJ recombination model fitted to out-of-frame rearrangements, and checked the results against IGoR. Hypergeometric tests were used in a later analysis to score TCR-TCR, TCR-HLA and TCR-CMV co-occurrence, with a repertoire-size bias correction applied to the TCR pairs. False discovery rates were estimated in a later analysis by permuting HLA or CMV assignments 20 times. In a later analysis, co-occurring TCRs were grouped with DBSCAN, and TCRdist sequence similarity was added when clustering was performed within HLA-allele-positive subsets. Repertoires with fewer than 30,000 or more than 120,000 public chains, plus five repertoires with anomalous nucleotide sharing, were excluded from co-occurrence clustering. TCRdb's version of the immuneACCESS table is confined to in-frame rearrangements and falls short of the full clone set. An unresolved V gene accounts for under half of the shortfall where checked; the remainder is of unknown origin. V, J and clone size are taken as reported in that table, and D and trimming were inferred from the DNA itself. The sample table lists just under 250,000 clones, 82% of them with a count of one. The ten largest clones take up approximately 5.3% of the sample.

The cohort consisted of 650 to 700 healthy bone marrow donors. At the time of sampling, all cohort members were nominally healthy, though unrecorded immune exposures were likely present. The donor was CMV seropositive and was included in the group of around 300 seropositive cohort members. Each donor provided a peripheral blood sample, and peripheral blood mononuclear cells were used for TCR beta sequencing. The Qiagen DNeasy Blood Extraction Kit was used to extract genomic DNA from the blood cell samples. This TCR was recovered from a woman aged 40-49 years in good health and CMV-seropositive. The source material was PBMCs. This sequence uses TRBV7-2 and TRBJ1-2, and 9 bases in between align with TRBD1. The base sequence is TGTGCCAGCAGCTTAGCTACAGGGGGCGATGGCTACACCTTC. Translation gives CASSLATGGDGYTF.